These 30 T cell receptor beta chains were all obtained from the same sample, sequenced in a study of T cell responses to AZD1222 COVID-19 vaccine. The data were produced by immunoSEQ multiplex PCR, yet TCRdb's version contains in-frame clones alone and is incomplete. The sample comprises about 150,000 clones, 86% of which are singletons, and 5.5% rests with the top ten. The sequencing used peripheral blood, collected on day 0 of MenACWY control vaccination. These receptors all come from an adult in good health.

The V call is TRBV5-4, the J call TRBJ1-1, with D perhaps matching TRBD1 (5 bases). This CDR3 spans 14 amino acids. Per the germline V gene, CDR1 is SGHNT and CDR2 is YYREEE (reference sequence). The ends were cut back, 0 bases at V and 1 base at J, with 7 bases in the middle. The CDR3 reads CASSLDRGNTEAFF. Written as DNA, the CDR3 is TGTGCCAGCAGCTTGGATAGGGGGAACACTGAAGCTTTCTTT.

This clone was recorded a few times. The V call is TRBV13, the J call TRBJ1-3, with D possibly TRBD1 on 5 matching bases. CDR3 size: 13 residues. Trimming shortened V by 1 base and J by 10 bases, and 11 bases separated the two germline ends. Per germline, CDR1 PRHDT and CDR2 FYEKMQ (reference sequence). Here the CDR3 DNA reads TGTGCCAGCAGCTTAGAAGGGGTCGGGACCATATATTTT. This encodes CASSLEGVGTIYF.

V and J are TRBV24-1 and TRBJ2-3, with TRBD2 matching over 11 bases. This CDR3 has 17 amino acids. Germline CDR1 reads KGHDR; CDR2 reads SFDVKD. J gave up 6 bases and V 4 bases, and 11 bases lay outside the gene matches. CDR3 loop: CATSDYRLGTSGDTQYF. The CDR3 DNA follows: TGTGCCACCAGTGACTACCGCCTAGGGACTAGCGGCGATACGCAGTATTTT.

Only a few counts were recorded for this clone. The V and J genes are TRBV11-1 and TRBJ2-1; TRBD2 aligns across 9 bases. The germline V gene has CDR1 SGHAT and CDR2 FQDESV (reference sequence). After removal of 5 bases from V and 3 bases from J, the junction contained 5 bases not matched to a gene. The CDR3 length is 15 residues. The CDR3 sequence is CASSPSSGIYNEQFF. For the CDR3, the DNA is TGTGCCAGCAGCCCTTCTAGCGGGATCTACAATGAGCAGTTCTTC.

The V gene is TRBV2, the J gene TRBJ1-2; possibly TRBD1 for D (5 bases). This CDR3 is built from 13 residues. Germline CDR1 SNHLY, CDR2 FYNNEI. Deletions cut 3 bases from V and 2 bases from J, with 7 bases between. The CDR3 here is CASSEGGNYGYTF. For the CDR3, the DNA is TGTGCCAGCAGTGAGGGGGGGAACTATGGCTACACCTTC.

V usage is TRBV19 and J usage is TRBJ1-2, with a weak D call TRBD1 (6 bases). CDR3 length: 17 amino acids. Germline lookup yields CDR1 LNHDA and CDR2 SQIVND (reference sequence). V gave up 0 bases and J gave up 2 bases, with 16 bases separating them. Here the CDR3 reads CASSIDSSSGTNYGYTF. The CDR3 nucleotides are TGTGCCAGTAGTATAGACAGCTCGTCCGGGACAAACTATGGCTACACCTTC.

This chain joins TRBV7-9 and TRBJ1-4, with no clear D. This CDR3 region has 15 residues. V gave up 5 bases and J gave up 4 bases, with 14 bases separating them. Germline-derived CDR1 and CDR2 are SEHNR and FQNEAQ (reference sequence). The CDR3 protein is CASSTPDFFNEKLFF. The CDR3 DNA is TGTGCCAGCAGCACCCCGGACTTTTTTAATGAAAAACTGTTTTTT.

The CDR3 DNA follows: TGTGCCAGCAGCGCGGGACAGAACACCGGGGAGCTGTTTTTT. Translating it yields CASSAGQNTGELFF. The chain couples TRBV28 to TRBJ2-2; D tentatively fits TRBD1 or TRBD2 (6 bases each). The CDR3 is made up of 14 amino acids. V was clipped by 6 bases and J by 1 base, with 9 bases between them. CDR1 is MDHEN and CDR2 is SYDVKM in the germline V gene.

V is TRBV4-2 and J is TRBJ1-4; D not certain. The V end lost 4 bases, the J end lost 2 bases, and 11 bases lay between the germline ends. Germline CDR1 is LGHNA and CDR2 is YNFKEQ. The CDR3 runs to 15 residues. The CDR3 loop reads CASSREGGTNEKLFF. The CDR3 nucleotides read TGTGCCAGCAGCCGTGAGGGCGGTACTAATGAAAAACTGTTTTTT.

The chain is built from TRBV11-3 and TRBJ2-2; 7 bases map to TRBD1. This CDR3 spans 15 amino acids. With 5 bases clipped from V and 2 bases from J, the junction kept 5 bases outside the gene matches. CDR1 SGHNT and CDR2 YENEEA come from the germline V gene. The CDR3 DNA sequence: TGTGCCAGCAGCCGGGACAGAGGTAACACCGGGGAGCTGTTTTTT. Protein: CASSRDRGNTGELFF. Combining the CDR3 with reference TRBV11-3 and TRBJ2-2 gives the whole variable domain EAGVVQSPRYKIIEKKQPVAFWCNPISGHNTLYWYLQNLGQGPELLIRYENEEAVDDSQLPKDRFSAERLKGVDSTLKIQPAELGDSAVYLCASSRDRGNTGELFFGEGSRLTVL.

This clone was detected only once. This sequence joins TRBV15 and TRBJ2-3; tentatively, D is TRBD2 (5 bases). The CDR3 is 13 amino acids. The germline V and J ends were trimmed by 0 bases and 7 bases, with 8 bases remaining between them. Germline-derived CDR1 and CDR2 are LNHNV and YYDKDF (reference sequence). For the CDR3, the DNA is TGTGCCACCAGCAGAGATGGAGGATATACGCAGTATTTT. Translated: CATSRDGGYTQYF.

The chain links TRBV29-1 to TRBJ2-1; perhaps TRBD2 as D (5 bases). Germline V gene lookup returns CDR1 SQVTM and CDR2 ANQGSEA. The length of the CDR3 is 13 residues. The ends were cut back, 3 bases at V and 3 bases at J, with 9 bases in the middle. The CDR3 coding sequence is TGCAGCGTTGATAATAGCGACTACAATGAGCAGTTCTTC. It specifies CSVDNSDYNEQFF.

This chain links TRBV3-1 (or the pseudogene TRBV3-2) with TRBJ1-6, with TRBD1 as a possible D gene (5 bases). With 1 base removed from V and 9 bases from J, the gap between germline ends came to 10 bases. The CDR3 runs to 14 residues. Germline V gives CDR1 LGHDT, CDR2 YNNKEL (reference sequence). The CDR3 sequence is CASSQVGGGSPLHF. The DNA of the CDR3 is TGTGCCAGCAGCCAAGTTGGGGGTGGTTCACCCCTCCACTTT.

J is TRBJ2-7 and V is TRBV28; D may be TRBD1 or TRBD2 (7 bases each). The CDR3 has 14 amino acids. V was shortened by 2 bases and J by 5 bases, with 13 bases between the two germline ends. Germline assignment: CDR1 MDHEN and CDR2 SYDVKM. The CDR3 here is CASSLSRGGDEQYV. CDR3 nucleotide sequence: TGTGCCAGCAGTTTAAGCAGGGGGGGGGACGAGCAGTACGTC.

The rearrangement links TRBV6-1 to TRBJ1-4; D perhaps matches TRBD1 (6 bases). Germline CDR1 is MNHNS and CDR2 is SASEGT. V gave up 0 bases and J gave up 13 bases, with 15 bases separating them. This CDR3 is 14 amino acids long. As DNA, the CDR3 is TGTGCCAGCAGTGAAGCGGCCAGGGGAGAAGGACTGTTTTTT. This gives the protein CASSEAARGEGLFF.

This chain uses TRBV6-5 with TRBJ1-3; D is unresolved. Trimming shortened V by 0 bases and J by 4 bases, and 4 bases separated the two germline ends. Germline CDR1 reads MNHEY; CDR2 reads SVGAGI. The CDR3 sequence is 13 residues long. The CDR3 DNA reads TGTGCCAGCAGTTACTCGTTGGGAAACACCATATATTTT. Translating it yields CASSYSLGNTIYF.

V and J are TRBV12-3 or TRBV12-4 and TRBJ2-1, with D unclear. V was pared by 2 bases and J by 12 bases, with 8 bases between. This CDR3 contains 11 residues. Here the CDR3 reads CASSLRIGQFF. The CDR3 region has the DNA TGTGCCAGCAGTTTACGCATTGGGCAGTTCTTC.

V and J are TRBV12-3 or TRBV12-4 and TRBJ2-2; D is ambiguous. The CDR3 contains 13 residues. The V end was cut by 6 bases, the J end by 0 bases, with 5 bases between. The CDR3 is CASSWTNTGELFF. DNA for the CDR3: TGTGCCAGCAGCTGGACGAACACCGGGGAGCTGTTTTTT.

In DNA form, the CDR3 reads TGTGCCAGCAGCTCGGCGACAGGGGGGCGCCAAGAGACCCAGTACTTC. Residues: CASSSATGGRQETQYF. The V call is TRBV5-4, the J call TRBJ2-5; TRBD1 matches at 9 bases. Trimming cost V 3 bases and J 1 base; bases outside gene matches: 7. The germline CDR1 and CDR2 sequences are SGHNT and YYREEE (reference sequence). There are 16 residues in the CDR3.

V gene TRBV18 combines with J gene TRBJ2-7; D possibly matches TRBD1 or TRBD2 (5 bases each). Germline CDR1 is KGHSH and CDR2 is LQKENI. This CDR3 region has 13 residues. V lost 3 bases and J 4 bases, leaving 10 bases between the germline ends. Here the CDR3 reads CASSPGDRYEQYV. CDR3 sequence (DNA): TGTGCCAGCTCACCGGGGGACCGTTACGAGCAGTACGTC.

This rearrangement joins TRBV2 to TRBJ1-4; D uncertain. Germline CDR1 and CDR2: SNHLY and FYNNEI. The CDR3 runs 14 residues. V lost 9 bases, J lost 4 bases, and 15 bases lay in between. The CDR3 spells CASIRGTHNEKLFF. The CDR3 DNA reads TGTGCCAGTATTCGTGGAACGCATAATGAAAAACTGTTTTTT.

CDR3 residues: CASSISPDRAGNQPQHF. CDR3 bases: TGTGCCAGTAGTATAAGTCCCGACAGGGCGGGCAATCAGCCCCAGCATTTT. The V and J genes are TRBV19 and TRBJ1-5, with TRBD1 matching over 7 bases. V was pared by 2 bases and J by 2 bases, with 9 bases of the junction left unmatched. Germline values: CDR1 LNHDA, CDR2 SQIVND (reference sequence). This CDR3 contains 17 residues.

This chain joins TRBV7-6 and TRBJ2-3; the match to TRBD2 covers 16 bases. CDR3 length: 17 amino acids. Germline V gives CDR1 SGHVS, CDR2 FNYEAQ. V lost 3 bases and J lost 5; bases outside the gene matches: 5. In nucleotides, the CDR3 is TGTGCCAGCAGCTTGGGACTAGCGGGAGGGCGGGGAGATACGCAGTATTTT. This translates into CASSLGLAGGRGDTQYF.

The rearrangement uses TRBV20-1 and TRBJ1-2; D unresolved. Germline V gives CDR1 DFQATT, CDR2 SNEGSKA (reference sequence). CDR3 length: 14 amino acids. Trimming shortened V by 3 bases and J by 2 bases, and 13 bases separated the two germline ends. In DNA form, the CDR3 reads TGCAGTGCTAGTAAGAGGCAGACCAACTATGGCTACACCTTC. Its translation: CSASKRQTNYGYTF.

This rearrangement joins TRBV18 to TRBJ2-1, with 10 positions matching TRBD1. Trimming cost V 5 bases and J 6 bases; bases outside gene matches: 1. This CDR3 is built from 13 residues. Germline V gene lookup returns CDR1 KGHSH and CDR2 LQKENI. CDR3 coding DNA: TGTGCCAGCTCAGGACAGGGGGGCAATGAGCAGTTCTTC. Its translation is CASSGQGGNEQFF.

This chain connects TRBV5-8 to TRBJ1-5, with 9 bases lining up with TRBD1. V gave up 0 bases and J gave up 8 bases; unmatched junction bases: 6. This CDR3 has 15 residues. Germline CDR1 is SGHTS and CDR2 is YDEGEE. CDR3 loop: CASSLGTGGREPQHF. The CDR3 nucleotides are TGTGCCAGCAGCTTGGGAACAGGGGGCCGCGAGCCCCAGCATTTT.

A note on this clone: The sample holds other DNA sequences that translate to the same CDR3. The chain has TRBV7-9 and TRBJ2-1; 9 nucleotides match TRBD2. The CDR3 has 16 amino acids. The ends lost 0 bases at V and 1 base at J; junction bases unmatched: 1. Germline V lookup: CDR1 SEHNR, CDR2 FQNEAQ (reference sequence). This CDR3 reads CASSLALAGSYNEQFF. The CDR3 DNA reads TGTGCCAGCAGCTTAGCGCTAGCGGGGTCCTACAATGAGCAGTTCTTC.

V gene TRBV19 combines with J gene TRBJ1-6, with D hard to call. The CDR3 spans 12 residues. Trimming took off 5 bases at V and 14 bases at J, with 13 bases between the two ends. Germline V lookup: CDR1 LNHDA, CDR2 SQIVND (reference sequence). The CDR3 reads CASSVRYGALHF. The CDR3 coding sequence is TGTGCCAGTAGTGTGAGGTATGGCGCCCTCCACTTT. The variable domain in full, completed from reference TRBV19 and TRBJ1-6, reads DGGITQSPKYLFRKEGQNVTLSCEQNLNHDAMYWYRQDPGQGLRLIYYSQIVNDFQKGDIAEGYSVSREKKESFPLTVTSAQKNPTAFYLCASSVRYGALHFGNGTRLTVT.

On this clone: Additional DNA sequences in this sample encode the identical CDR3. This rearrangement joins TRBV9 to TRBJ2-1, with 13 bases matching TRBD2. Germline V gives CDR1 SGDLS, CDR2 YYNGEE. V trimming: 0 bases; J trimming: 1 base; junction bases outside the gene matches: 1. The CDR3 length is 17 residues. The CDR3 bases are TGTGCCAGCAGCGTAGGGACTAGCGGGGGTTCCTACAATGAGCAGTTCTTC. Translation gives CASSVGTSGGSYNEQFF.

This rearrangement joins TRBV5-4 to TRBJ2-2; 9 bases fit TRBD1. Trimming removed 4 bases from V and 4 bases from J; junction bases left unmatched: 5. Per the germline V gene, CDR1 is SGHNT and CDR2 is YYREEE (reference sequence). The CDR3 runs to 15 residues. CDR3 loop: CASSQDRGRTGELFF. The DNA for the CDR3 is TGTGCCAGCAGCCAGGACAGGGGTCGCACCGGGGAGCTGTTTTTT.